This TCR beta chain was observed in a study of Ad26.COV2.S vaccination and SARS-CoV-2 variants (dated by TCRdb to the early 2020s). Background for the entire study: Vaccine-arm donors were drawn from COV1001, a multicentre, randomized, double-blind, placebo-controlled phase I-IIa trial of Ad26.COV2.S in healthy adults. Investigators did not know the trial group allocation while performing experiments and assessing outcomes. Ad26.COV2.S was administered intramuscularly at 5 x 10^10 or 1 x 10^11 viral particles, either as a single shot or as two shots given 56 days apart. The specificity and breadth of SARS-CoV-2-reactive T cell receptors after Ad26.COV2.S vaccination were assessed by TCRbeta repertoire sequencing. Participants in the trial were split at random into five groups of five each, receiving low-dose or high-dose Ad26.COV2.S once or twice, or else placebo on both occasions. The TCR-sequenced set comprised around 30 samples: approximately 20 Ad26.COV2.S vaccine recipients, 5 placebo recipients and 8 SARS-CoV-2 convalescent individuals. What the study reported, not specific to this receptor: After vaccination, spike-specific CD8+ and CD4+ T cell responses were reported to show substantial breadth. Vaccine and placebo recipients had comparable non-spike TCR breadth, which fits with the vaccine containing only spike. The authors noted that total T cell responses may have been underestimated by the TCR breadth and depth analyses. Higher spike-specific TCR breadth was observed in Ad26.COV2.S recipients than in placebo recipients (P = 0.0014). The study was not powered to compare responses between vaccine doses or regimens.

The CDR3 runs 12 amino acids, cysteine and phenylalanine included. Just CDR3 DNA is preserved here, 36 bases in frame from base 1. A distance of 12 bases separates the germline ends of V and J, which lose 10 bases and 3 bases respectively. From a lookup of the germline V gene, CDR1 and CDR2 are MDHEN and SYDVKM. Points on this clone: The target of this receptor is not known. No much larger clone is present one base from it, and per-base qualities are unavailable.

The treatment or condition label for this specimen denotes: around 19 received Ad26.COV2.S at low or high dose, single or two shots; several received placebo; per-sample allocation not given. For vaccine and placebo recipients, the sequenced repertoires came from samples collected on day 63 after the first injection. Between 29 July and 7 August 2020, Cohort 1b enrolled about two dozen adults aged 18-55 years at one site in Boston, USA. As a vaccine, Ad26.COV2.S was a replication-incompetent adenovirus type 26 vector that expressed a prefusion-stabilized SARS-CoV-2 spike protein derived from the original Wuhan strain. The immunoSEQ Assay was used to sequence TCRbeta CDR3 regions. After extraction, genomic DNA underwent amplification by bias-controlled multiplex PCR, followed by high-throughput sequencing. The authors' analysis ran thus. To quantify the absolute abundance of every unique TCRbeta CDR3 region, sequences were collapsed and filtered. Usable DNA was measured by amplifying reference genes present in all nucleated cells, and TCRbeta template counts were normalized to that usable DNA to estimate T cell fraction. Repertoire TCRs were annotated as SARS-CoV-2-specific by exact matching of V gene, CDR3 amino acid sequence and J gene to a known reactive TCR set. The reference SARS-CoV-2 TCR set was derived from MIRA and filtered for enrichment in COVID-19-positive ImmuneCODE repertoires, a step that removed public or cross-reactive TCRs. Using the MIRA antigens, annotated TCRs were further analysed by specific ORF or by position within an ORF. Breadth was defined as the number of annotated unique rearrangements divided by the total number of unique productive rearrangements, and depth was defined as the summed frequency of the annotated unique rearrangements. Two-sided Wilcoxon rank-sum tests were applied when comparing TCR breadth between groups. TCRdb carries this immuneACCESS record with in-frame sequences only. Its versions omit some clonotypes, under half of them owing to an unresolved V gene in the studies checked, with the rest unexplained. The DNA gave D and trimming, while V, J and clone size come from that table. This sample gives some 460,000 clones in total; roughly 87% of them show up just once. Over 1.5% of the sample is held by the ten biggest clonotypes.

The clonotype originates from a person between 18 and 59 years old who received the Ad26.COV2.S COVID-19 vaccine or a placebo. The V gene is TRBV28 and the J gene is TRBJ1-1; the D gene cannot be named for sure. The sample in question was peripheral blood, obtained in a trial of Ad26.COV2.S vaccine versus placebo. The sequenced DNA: TGTGCCACCCAGGACCTCTACACTGAAGCTTTCTTT. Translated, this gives CATQDLYTEAFF.